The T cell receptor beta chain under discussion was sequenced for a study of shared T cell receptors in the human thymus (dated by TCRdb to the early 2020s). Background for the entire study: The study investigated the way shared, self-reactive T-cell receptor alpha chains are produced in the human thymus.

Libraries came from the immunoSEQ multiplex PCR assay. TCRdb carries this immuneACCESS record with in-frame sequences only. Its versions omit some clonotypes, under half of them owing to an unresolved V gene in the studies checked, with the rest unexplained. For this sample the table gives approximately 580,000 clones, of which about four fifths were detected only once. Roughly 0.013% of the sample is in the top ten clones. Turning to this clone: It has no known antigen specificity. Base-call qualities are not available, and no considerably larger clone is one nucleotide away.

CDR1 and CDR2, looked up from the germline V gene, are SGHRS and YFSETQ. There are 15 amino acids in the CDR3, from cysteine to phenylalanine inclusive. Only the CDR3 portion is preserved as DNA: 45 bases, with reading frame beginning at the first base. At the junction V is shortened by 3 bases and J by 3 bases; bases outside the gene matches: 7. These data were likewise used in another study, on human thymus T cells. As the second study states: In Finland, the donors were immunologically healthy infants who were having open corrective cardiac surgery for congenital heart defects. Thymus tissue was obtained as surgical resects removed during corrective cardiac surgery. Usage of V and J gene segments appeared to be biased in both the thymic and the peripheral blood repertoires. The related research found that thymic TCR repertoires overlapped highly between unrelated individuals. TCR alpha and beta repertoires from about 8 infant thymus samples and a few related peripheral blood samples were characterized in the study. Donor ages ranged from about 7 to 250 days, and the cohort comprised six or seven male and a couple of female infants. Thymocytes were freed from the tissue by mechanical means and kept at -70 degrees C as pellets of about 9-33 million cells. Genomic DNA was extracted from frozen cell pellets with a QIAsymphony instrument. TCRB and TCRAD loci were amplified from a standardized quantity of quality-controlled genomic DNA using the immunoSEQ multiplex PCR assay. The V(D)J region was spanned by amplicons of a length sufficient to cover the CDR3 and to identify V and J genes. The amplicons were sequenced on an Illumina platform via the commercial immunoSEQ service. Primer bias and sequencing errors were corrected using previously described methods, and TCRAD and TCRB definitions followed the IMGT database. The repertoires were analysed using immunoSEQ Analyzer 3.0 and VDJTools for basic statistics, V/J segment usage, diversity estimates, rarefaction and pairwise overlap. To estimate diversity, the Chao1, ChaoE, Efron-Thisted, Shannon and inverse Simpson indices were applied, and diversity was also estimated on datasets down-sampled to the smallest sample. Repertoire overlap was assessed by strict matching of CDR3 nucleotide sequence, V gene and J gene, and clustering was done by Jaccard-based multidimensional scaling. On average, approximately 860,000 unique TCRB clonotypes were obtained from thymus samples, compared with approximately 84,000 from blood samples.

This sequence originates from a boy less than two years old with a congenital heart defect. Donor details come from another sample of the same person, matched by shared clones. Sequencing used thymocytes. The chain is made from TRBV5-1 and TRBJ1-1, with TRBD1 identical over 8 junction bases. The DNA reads TGCGCCAGCAGCTCCGGACAGGGTCGGGACACTGAAGCTTTCTTT. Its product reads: CASSSGQGRDTEAFF.